The entry below gives a single T cell receptor beta chain sequence along with its context. Its specificity is not known. From germline, CDR1 is MNHNS and CDR2 SASEGT. J was trimmed by 7 bases and V by 6 bases; bases with no gene match: 9. The CDR3 extends over 14 amino acids. The sample originates from a study of cytomegalovirus exposure and HLA in healthy donors. Study-wide results and limits: The majority of TCR sequences were rare, yet some public TCRs appeared in many donors. According to reports, the classifier identified cytomegalovirus status with high specificity and sensitivity.

PCR primers comprised 60 Vbeta and 13 Jbeta primers. The protocol was immunoSEQ multiplex PCR, while the TCRdb copy is restricted to in-frame clones and leaves out a portion. The repertoire table contains 60,000 to 65,000 clones. The genes are TRBV6-1 and TRBJ1-2, with 9 bases that match TRBD1. The sequencing sample was made of PBMCs. The sequence came from a woman aged 18-29 years in good health and CMV-seronegative. CDR3: CASRGQGWGRGYTF. The CDR3 nucleotides read TGTGCCAGCAGGGGACAGGGATGGGGTCGTGGCTACACCTTC.